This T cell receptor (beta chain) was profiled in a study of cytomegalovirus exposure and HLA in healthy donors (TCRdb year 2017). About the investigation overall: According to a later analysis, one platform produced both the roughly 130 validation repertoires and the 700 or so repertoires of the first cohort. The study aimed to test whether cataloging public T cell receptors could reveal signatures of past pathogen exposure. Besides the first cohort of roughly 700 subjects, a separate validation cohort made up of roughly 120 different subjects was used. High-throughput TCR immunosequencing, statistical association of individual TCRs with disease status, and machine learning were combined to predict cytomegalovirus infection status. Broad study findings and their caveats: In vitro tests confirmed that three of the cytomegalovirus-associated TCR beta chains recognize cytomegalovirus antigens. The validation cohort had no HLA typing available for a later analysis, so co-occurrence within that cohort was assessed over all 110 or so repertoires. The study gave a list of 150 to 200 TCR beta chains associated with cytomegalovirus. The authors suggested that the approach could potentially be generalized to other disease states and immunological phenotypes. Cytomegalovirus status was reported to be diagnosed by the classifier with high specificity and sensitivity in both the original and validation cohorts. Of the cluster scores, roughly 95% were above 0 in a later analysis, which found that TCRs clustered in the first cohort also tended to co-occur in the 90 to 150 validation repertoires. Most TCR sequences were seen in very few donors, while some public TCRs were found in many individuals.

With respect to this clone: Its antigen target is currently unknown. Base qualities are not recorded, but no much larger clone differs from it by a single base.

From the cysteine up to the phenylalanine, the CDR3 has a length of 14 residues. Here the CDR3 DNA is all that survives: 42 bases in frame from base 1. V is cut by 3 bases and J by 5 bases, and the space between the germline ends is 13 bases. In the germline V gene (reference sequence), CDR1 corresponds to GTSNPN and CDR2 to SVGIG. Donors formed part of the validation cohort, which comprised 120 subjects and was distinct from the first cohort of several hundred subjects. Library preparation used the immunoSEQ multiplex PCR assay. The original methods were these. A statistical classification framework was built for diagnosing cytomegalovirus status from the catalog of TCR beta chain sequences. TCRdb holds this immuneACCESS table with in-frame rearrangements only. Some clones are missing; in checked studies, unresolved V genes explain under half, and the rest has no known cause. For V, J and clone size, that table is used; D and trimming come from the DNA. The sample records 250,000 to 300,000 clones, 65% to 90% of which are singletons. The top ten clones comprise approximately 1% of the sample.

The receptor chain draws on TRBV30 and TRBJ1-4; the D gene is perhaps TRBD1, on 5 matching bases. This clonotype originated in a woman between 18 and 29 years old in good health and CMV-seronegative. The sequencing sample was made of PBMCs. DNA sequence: TGTGCCTGGAGCCCGGGACTTCGGAATGAAAAACTGTTTTTT. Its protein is CAWSPGLRNEKLFF.